The clone carrying this T cell receptor beta chain was detected ten times or more. This CDR3 is 14 amino acids long. V lost 0 bases, J lost 10 bases, and 15 bases lay in between. Germline V CDR1 and CDR2: LGHDT, YNNKEL (reference sequence). Both iRepertoire HTBI primers and Arm-PCR of CDR3 regions were used to build the TCR beta libraries. A single record per CDR3 protein comes from TCRdb applying MiXCR to the multiplex PCR reads. The sample shows around 330,000 distinct CDR3 sequences, approximately 20% of them seen only once. This sample stems from a study of regulatory T cells in long-lasting Graves disease. Time point: newly diagnosed GD, antithyroid drugs for less than 3 months. PBMC RNA served as the TCR library source.

Material: peripheral blood mononuclear cells (PBMCs), obtained at new diagnosis, from a patient treated with antithyroid drugs. The clonotype originates from a female donor with Graves disease. V is TRBV3-1 and J is TRBJ1-1, with D uncertain. CDR3: CASSQEGGRTRAFF. CDR3 in DNA: TGTGCCAGCAGCCAAGAGGGCGGGCGAACTCGAGCTTTCTTT.